This entry concerns a single T cell receptor beta chain. What this receptor recognizes is not known. Base qualities are not provided; no much larger clone lies one nucleotide away. The receptor library was made with RT-PCR. Sequencing took place on an Illumina HiSeq 2500. In TCRdb, the public reads were trimmed at Q25 with fastp and aligned with MiXCR, with productive beta chains retained. Rows with one shared CDR3 protein collapse into an entry with the most common genes and DNA. The sample table holds 650,000 to 800,000 distinct CDR3 sequences, of which approximately 14% were seen once. In total, the top ten clones hold less than 7% of the sample. Its CDR3 holds 15 amino acids, cysteine through phenylalanine. The only DNA kept is the CDR3, 45 bases in frame from the first base. V lost 5 bases and J lost 4 bases, and the count of bases not matched to a germline gene is 9. CDR1 is given as SEHNR and CDR2 as FQNEAQ, both from the germline V gene (reference sequence).

These data belong to a study of response to subunit inactivated influenza vaccine (dated by TCRdb to between 2018 and 2020). Regarding the research as a whole: To follow how T cells responded to a trivalent subunit inactivated influenza vaccine, the researchers relied on deep quantitative profiling of the T cell receptor repertoire. Findings and caveats that apply to the study as a whole: It was suggested by the authors that each seasonal influenza vaccination may recruit only a limited number of new T cells.

The chain was built from TRBV7-9 and TRBJ1-2, with 8 bases in between that match TRBD1. The specimen comprised PBMCs from blood, sampled around 15 days before vaccination. This sequence originates from a man over 45 who received an inactivated influenza vaccine. Donor details come from another sample of the same person, matched by shared clones. The nucleotides read TGTGCCAGCAGCCCAGGGGGCGCGTTTGGCTATGGCTACACCTTC. Its protein is CASSPGGAFGYGYTF. Reference TRBV7-9 and TRBJ1-2 proteins supply the regions before and after the CDR3; the full variable domain is: DTGVSQNPRHKITKRGQNVTFRCDPISEHNRLYWYRQTLGQGPEFLTYFQNEAQLEKSRLLSDRFSAERPKGSFSTLEIQRTEQGDSAMYLCASSPGGAFGYGYTFGSGTRLTVV.